What follows is one T cell receptor (beta chain) and its context. The antigen is undetermined. Per the germline V gene, CDR1 is SGDLS and CDR2 is YYNGEE. V was shortened by 0 bases and J by 8 bases, with 14 bases between the two germline ends. The CDR3 covers 15 residues. Method: immunoSEQ multiplex PCR; TCRdb's copy keeps in-frame clones and lacks some. Among roughly 87,000 clones listed, under 85% were seen once. The source of the sample is a study of glioma-infiltrating T cells after dendritic cell vaccination. Study-level information: Samples are from glioblastoma patients in Phase I and II dendritic cell vaccine trials.

As for time point: after dendritic cell vaccination, including at tumor progression/relapse. No glioblastoma patient carried an isocitrate dehydrogenase mutation. Study-wide results and limits: Only a small number of patients had complete blood and tumor samples. Estimated pretreatment TIL content predicted outcome after dendritic cell vaccination.

The receptor's source is a human donor with glioblastoma. The sample here was blood, taken after dendritic cell vaccination. The chain has TRBV9 and TRBJ1-4; D may be TRBD1 (6 bases). Here the CDR3 DNA reads TGTGCCAGCAGCGTAGAAGGGGGAGACTGGGAAAAACTGTTTTTT. Protein: CASSVEGGDWEKLFF. Full variable domain (rest looked up from reference TRBV9 and TRBJ1-4): DSGVTQTPKHLITATGQRVTLRCSPRSGDLSVYWYQQSLDQGLQFLIQYYNGEERAKGNILERFSAQQFPDLHSELNLSSLELGDSALYFCASSVEGGDWEKLFFGSGTQLSVL.